These 8 T cell receptor beta chains were all obtained from the same sample, sequenced in a study of HIV-infected children after antiretroviral therapy interruption. RNA-based 3' RACE libraries used unique molecular identifiers. One entry per CDR3 protein results from TCRdb running MiXCR on the 3' RACE reads. This table has some 16,000 distinct CDR3 sequences, around 3.7% appearing once. Noted treatment: PENTA 11 planned treatment interruption arm or continuous ART arm. This specimen consisted of CD45RA+ CD4+ T cells from PBMCs, obtained from a donor given antiretroviral therapy, either interrupted or continuous. Regarding subset: naive CD4+ CD45RA+ CD45RO- T cells. These TCRs come from a child aged 2 to 17 with HIV.

This clonotype was seen ten or more times. The chain employs TRBV12-3 or TRBV12-4 and TRBJ1-1, with D possibly matching TRBD1 (6 bases). CDR3 length: 13 amino acids. The V and J ends lost 5 bases and 1 base respectively, with 8 bases between them. The CDR3 nucleotides read TGTGCCAGCAGTCTGACAGGGAACACTGAAGCTTTCTTT. It encodes CASSLTGNTEAFF.

This clonotype showed up many times. The genes are TRBV27 and TRBJ2-7, with 9 bases aligning to TRBD1. V lost 3 bases, J lost 3 bases, and 9 bases stayed unmatched. This CDR3 region has 16 residues. Germline CDR1 and CDR2: MNHEY and SMNVEV (reference sequence). The CDR3 protein is CASSLQSGQGLYEQYF. Here the CDR3 DNA reads TGTGCCAGCAGTTTGCAATCGGGACAGGGTCTCTACGAGCAGTACTTC.

This clonotype has ten or more counts. V is TRBV6-6 and J is TRBJ1-2; D unclear. CDR3 length equals 14 residues. The V gene lost 5 bases and the J gene lost 4 bases, with 14 bases spanning the gap. Germline V gives CDR1 MNHNY, CDR2 SVGAGI (reference sequence). Written as DNA, the CDR3 is TGTGCCAGCAGTACCGACTACGGCGTCTATGGCTACACCTTC. Its protein product is CASSTDYGVYGYTF.

Relative to its sample, this clonotype is medium-sized. V gene TRBV18 combines with J gene TRBJ1-6, with 8 bases matching TRBD1. The CDR3 consists of 16 residues. The J segment lost 9 bases and the V segment lost 2 bases, leaving 9 bases of the junction unmatched. Germline V gives CDR1 KGHSH, CDR2 LQKENI. The DNA of the CDR3 is TGTGCCAGCTCACCAATACCAGCAGGGGGCGGTTCACCCCTCCACTTT. The encoded protein is CASSPIPAGGGSPLHF.

This clonotype appeared many times. J is TRBJ1-6 and V is TRBV12-3 or TRBV12-4; the match to TRBD1 covers 10 bases. After removal of 2 bases from V and 9 bases from J, the junction contained 4 bases not matched to a gene. The CDR3 runs to 15 residues. The CDR3 DNA reads as TGTGCCAGCAGTTTAACCGGGACAGGGGTTTCACCCCTCCACTTT. This gives the protein CASSLTGTGVSPLHF.

This clonotype was observed at least ten times. This rearrangement joins TRBV4-1 to TRBJ2-1, with a possible D match to TRBD2 (5 bases). The V and J ends lost 8 bases and 1 base respectively, with 9 bases between them. CDR1 and CDR2 from the germline V gene are MGHRA and YSYEKL. The CDR3 covers 13 residues. This CDR3 reads CASEGPSYNEQFF. The CDR3 bases are TGCGCCAGCGAGGGCCCATCCTACAATGAGCAGTTCTTC.

Many counts were recorded for this clonotype. The chain couples TRBV28 to TRBJ1-5; 7 bases agree with TRBD1. The CDR3 is 17 residues long. CDR1 and CDR2 (germline): MDHEN, SYDVKM. Losses at the gene ends were 2 bases for V and 0 bases for J; bases not matched to a gene: 7. The CDR3 nucleotides read TGTGCCAGCAGTTTAAGGACAGGCTTCGGTAGCAATCAGCCCCAGCATTTT. It encodes CASSLRTGFGSNQPQHF.

The chain carries TRBV27 and TRBJ2-7; D is unclear. CDR1 and CDR2 from the germline V gene are MNHEY and SMNVEV (reference sequence). CDR3 size: 12 residues. V shed 4 bases and J shed 9 bases, with 13 bases lying between them. This CDR3 reads CASSSKVGGQYF. The DNA for the CDR3 is TGTGCCAGCAGTTCAAAAGTGGGCGGGCAGTACTTC.